This T cell receptor beta chain was sequenced in a study of blood T cell repertoires in COVID-19. Study background: Specimens from acute and convalescent COVID-19 originated in the United States, Italy and Spain. Nucleic acid was either cDNA or gDNA, and it came from T cells, B-cell-depleted T cells, or PBMCs.

Profiling relied on immunoSEQ multiplex PCR, and the TCRdb table lists in-frame clones only, not all of them. The sample holds roughly 120,000 clones, over 75% seen once. The germline CDR1 and CDR2 sequences are SEHNR and FQNEAQ (reference sequence). Trimming took 6 bases from V and 0 from J, leaving 8 bases between them. The CDR3 runs 14 residues. The chain combines TRBV7-9 with TRBJ1-4; unclear D gene. The sequenced material came from peripheral blood. This receptor was taken from an older woman who had recovered from COVID-19. The CDR3 region has the DNA TGTGCCAGCAGTGTACAGTCAACTAATGAAAAACTGTTTTTT. Translated, it gives CASSVQSTNEKLFF.